The 10 T cell receptor beta chains below come from one sample, sequenced in a study of blood T cell repertoires in COVID-19. The assay was immunoSEQ multiplex PCR, and TCRdb's table has in-frame clones only and misses some. The sample yields roughly 220,000 clones, 82% seen once. Sequencing was carried out using peripheral blood. The receptors were sampled from a woman of 80 years or more with COVID-19, enrolled during active disease.

The chain links TRBV5-1 to TRBJ1-1; no firm D call. The CDR3 contains 13 residues. V dropped 1 base and J dropped 6 bases, with 10 bases sitting between them. The V gene's germline CDR1 is SGHRS and CDR2 YFSETQ. The CDR3 loop reads CASSLIRSAEAFF. The CDR3 bases are TGCGCCAGCAGCTTGATACGGTCCGCTGAAGCTTTCTTT.

The rearrangement uses TRBV3-1 (or the pseudogene TRBV3-2) and TRBJ2-5, with a tentative D call TRBD1 (5 bases). The CDR3 loop spans 15 amino acids. V shed 4 bases and J shed 4 bases, with 16 bases lying between them. Germline values: CDR1 LGHDT, CDR2 YNNKEL (reference sequence). CDR3 protein: CASSPDGWGSETQYF. For the CDR3, the DNA is TGTGCCAGCAGCCCCGACGGTTGGGGCTCAGAGACCCAGTACTTC.

The chain is built from TRBV5-1 and TRBJ2-5, with TRBD2 matching over 7 bases. V shed 4 bases and J 2 bases; nucleotides not matched to a gene: 5. The CDR3 has 14 residues. Germline-derived CDR1 and CDR2 are SGHRS and YFSETQ. The CDR3 sequence is CASSGGDSQETQYF. CDR3 in DNA: TGCGCCAGCAGCGGGGGGGACTCACAAGAGACCCAGTACTTC.

This clone occurred a few times. The chain carries TRBV6-5 and TRBJ1-5; 7 bases align to TRBD1. V lost 10 bases, J lost 0 bases, and 9 bases stayed unmatched. This CDR3 has 15 residues. From germline, CDR1 is MNHEY and CDR2 SVGAGI. In DNA form, the CDR3 reads TGTGCCACCTCGGACAGGAGTTATAGCAATCAGCCCCAGCATTTT. Translation gives CATSDRSYSNQPQHF.

The rearrangement uses TRBV11-2 and TRBJ1-5; no clear D gene. The CDR3 runs 15 residues. Germline CDR1 SGHAT, CDR2 FQNNGV. Trimming took off 6 bases at V and 1 base at J, with 13 bases between the two ends. This chain's CDR3 is CASRGFSGSNQPQHF. In DNA, the CDR3 is TGTGCCAGCAGGGGGTTCAGCGGCAGCAATCAGCCCCAGCATTTT.

The rearrangement uses TRBV5-1 and TRBJ2-7, with a tentative D call TRBD2 (6 bases). The CDR3 is 16 residues long. V lost 1 base, J lost 2 bases, and 16 bases lay in between. CDR1 and CDR2 from the germline V gene are SGHRS and YFSETQ. The chain's CDR3 is CASSLRLGGGAYEQYF. CDR3 DNA: TGCGCCAGCAGCTTGAGGCTCGGGGGAGGTGCCTACGAGCAGTACTTC. The full variable domain, its missing parts supplied by reference TRBV5-1 and TRBJ2-7, is KAGVTQTPRYLIKTRGQQVTLSCSPISGHRSVSWYQQTPGQGLQFLFEYFSETQRNKGNFPGRFSGRQFSNSRSEMNVSTLELGDSALYLCASSLRLGGGAYEQYFGPGTRLTVT.

The V and J genes are TRBV6-5 and TRBJ1-1; TRBD1 agrees at 8 bases. The CDR3 sequence is 15 residues long. Per the germline V gene, CDR1 is MNHEY and CDR2 is SVGAGI. V shed 5 bases, J shed 2 bases, and the junction held 7 bases outside the gene matches. Here the CDR3 DNA reads TGTGCCAGCAGTCTCCGACAGGGGATAAACACTGAAGCTTTCTTT. It specifies CASSLRQGINTEAFF.

J is TRBJ2-2 and V is TRBV7-9; D uncertain. Germline CDR1 reads SEHNR; CDR2 reads FQNEAQ (reference sequence). CDR3 length: 14 amino acids. The V gene lost 5 bases and the J gene lost 0 bases, with 7 bases spanning the gap. CDR3 residues: CASSVGANTGELFF. The CDR3 DNA follows: TGTGCCAGCAGCGTAGGAGCGAACACCGGGGAGCTGTTTTTT.

V is TRBV7-9 and J is TRBJ1-5; tentative D call: TRBD1 (5 bases). The CDR3 is 15 residues long. V shed 8 bases and J shed 3 bases, with 17 bases lying between them. Germline V CDR1 and CDR2: SEHNR, FQNEAQ (reference sequence). The CDR3 protein is CASAPPTEYNQPQHF. The CDR3 bases are TGTGCCAGCGCCCCCCCGACAGAGTACAATCAGCCCCAGCATTTT. Drawing the rest from reference TRBV7-9 and TRBJ1-5, the complete variable domain is DTGVSQNPRHKITKRGQNVTFRCDPISEHNRLYWYRQTLGQGPEFLTYFQNEAQLEKSRLLSDRFSAERPKGSFSTLEIQRTEQGDSAMYLCASAPPTEYNQPQHFGDGTRLSIL.

The J gene is TRBJ2-3, the V gene TRBV2; the D gene is possibly TRBD1 (6 bases). V was trimmed by 8 bases and J by 0 bases, leaving 15 bases between them. Germline CDR1 and CDR2: SNHLY and FYNNEI. The CDR3 extends over 15 amino acids. The CDR3 coding sequence is TGTGCCAGCGGAACCAGGGGCCCGAGCACAGATACGCAGTATTTT. Encoded protein: CASGTRGPSTDTQYF.